This T cell receptor (beta chain) was sequenced for a study of graft-versus-host responses after intestinal transplantation (dated by TCRdb to the early 2020s). Some background on the complete study: Multivisceral, liver-intestinal, or isolated intestinal transplants were received by the recipients. All recipients received anti-thymocyte globulin induction followed by maintenance tacrolimus and steroids for approximately 3 years. Alloreactive clones were identified by sequencing pre-transplant mixed lymphocyte reaction products and comparing them with unstimulated pre-transplant donor and recipient T cells. A peak of at least 4% donor T cells among recipient peripheral blood mononuclear cells was the definition used for donor T cell macrochimerism. Bulk TCR-beta CDR3 sequencing was used to track graft-versus-host and host-versus-graft alloreactive T cell clones in the graft, circulation and bone marrow after intestinal transplantation. Rather than going through the commercial service, samples from a few later patients were sequenced in-house on an Illumina MiSeq and processed with MiXCR. A cohort of around 25 intestinal transplant recipients, including one retransplant, was enrolled, and a few patients lacking pretransplant specimens were excluded.

On this clone itself: The target of this receptor is not known. Qualities for individual bases were not recorded, and no much larger clone is one base off.

As encoded in the germline V gene, CDR1 is SGDLS while CDR2 is YYNGEE. The CDR3 runs 13 residues from the cysteine to the phenylalanine. Only the CDR3 DNA stays, 39 bases, in frame from base 1. V loses 3 bases, J loses 2 bases, and the germline ends lie 7 bases apart. Library preparation used the immunoSEQ multiplex PCR assay. For most patients, genomic DNA was isolated with the Qiagen DNeasy Blood and Tissue Kit and shipped frozen to Adaptive Biotechnologies for TCR sequencing. For most patients, high-throughput TCR-beta CDR3 sequencing of genomic DNA was performed by Adaptive Biotechnologies. On the study's bioinformatics: Adaptive's ImmunoSEQ software supplied the TCR sequencing data for roughly 17 patients, while MiXCR and VDJtools were used to process a few other patients. To correct CD4 versus CD8 sorting errors, any sequence found in both subsets at a frequency ratio below 5:1 was removed. CDR3 nucleotide sequences shared by donor and recipient were removed because the origin of these sequences could not be assigned. Alloreactive clones required at least 2-fold expansion over unstimulated cells and minimum CFSE-low frequency of 0.002% (template counts) or 0.001% (read counts). Clones were considered mappable if detected in sequenced pre-transplant spleen, lymph node, or MLR CFSE-low populations of the donor or recipient. Cumulative frequency of alloreactive clones was calculated as a percentage of all sequences weighted by copy number. Not all clones reach the TCRdb copy of this immuneACCESS table, which keeps in-frame sequences only. Checked studies attribute under half of the gap to unresolved V genes and leave the rest unexplained. V and J calls plus clone size are reproduced from that table; the DNA served to infer D and trimming. This sample lists about 110,000 clones; just under 95% were detected once. In total, the top ten clones hold 1.2% of the sample.

What the study reported, not specific to this receptor: GvH clones were detected in recipient bone marrow, and some appeared earlier in ileal mucosa or blood, consistent with an intestinal mucosal origin. Patients with donor T cell macrochimerism had high GvH to HvG T cell clonal ratios in their allografts. The conclusions were limited by the relatively low number and heterogeneity of the intestinal transplant patients. Early after transplant, declines in HvG clones were associated with peak levels of circulating GvH clones.

The sample's time point label, decoded: cells obtained before transplantation from donor or recipient. CD3+CD4+ and CD3+CD8+ populations were FACS-sorted from unstimulated pre-transplant donor and recipient cells taken from spleen or lymph nodes. This receptor was identified in a human donor who was the organ donor for an intestinal transplant. Recombination connected TRBV9 to TRBJ2-3, with the D segment identity uncertain. Here the sequenced sample was unstimulated CD8+ T cells sorted from spleen or lymph node cells, taken before transplant. The DNA sequence is as follows: TGTGCCAGCAGCGGCCTCAACACAGATACGCAGTATTTT. This yields the protein CASSGLNTDTQYF. Outside the CDR3, residues come from the reference TRBV9 and TRBJ2-3 proteins, so the full variable domain is: DSGVTQTPKHLITATGQRVTLRCSPRSGDLSVYWYQQSLDQGLQFLIQYYNGEERAKGNILERFSAQQFPDLHSELNLSSLELGDSALYFCASSGLNTDTQYFGPGTRLTVL.